This T cell receptor beta chain derives from a study of identifying expanded T cells in peripheral blood. Worth noting for this clone: Its target is unknown.

Overall study results and limits: Technical replicates showed roughly 1.2 changed clones; approximately 2 weeks roughly 16; four weeks 19. Clone count variance between two-week samples rose with total template count.

No infections or other immune events were documented during collection. Clones were sequenced by immunoSEQ multiplex PCR, and TCRdb holds only the in-frame ones, with some missing. Of 65,000 to 95,000 clones in the sample, over 80% were seen once. The germline gives CDR1 LNHDA, CDR2 SQIVND (reference sequence). The CDR3 covers 14 residues. J lost 3 bases, V lost 1 base, and 1 base had no gene match. Sequencing input: blood. J is TRBJ2-7 and V is TRBV19; 9 nucleotides line up with TRBD1. The receptor was derived from a person between 18 and 69 years old in good health. In nucleotides, the CDR3 is TGTGCCAGTAGTATAGGGACAGGGGACTACGAGCAGTACTTC. It specifies CASSIGTGDYEQYF.